The 10 T cell receptor beta chains in this list originate from one sample, sequenced in a study of glioma-infiltrating T cells after dendritic cell vaccination. The protocol was immunoSEQ multiplex PCR, while the TCRdb copy is restricted to in-frame clones and leaves out a portion. The profile shows roughly 100,000 clones, roughly 79% of them singletons. The sequences come from blood, collected before dendritic cell vaccination. The receptors were gathered from a human donor with glioblastoma.

V gene TRBV6-6 combines with J gene TRBJ2-2; no definite D call. Per germline, CDR1 MNHNY and CDR2 SVGAGI (reference sequence). This CDR3 region has 15 residues. V was shortened by 6 bases and J by 0 bases, with 11 bases between the two germline ends. The CDR3 spells CASSPAPPNTGELFF. The DNA for the CDR3 is TGTGCCAGCAGCCCAGCGCCGCCGAACACCGGGGAGCTGTTTTTT.

The genes are TRBV5-8 and TRBJ2-3; TRBD1 agrees at 7 bases. The CDR3 extends over 19 amino acids. Germline values: CDR1 SGHTS, CDR2 YDEGEE. J gave up 0 bases and V 4 bases, and 17 bases lay outside the gene matches. The CDR3 DNA sequence: TGTGCCAGCAGCGGAAGACAGGGCCGATCATTATACAGCACAGATACGCAGTATTTT. This translates into CASSGRQGRSLYSTDTQYF.

The chain links TRBV18 to TRBJ2-5, with D possibly TRBD1 on 6 matching bases. Germline V gives CDR1 KGHSH, CDR2 LQKENI. The CDR3 spans 13 residues. V lost 6 bases to trimming and J lost 2 bases, with 10 bases between them. The CDR3 here is CASSQDRQETQYF. As DNA, the CDR3 is TGTGCCAGCTCCCAGGACAGACAAGAGACCCAGTACTTC. The full variable domain, rest sourced from reference TRBV18 and TRBJ2-5, is NAGVMQNPRHLVRRRGQEARLRCSPMKGHSHVYWYRQLPEEGLKFMVYLQKENIIDESGMPKERFSAEFPKEGPSILRIQQVVRGDSAAYFCASSQDRQETQYFGPGTRLLVL.

V is TRBV18 and J is TRBJ2-7, with D tentatively TRBD1 (5 bases). Germline V gene sequence: CDR1 KGHSH, CDR2 LQKENI. This CDR3 comprises 16 residues. The V and J ends lost 3 bases and 0 bases respectively, with 15 bases between them. CDR3 region: CASSPIGVASSYEQYF. The CDR3 DNA follows: TGTGCCAGCTCACCCATAGGGGTTGCAAGCTCCTACGAGCAGTACTTC.

The rearrangement links TRBV29-1 to TRBJ1-2; D is perhaps TRBD1 (6 bases). The CDR3 is 12 amino acids. V was shortened by 1 base and J by 6 bases, with 9 bases between the two germline ends. The germline CDR1 and CDR2 sequences are SQVTM and ANQGSEA. DNA of the CDR3: TGCAGCGTTGAAGGACAGGAAAATGGCTACACCTTC. Its translation is CSVEGQENGYTF.

The chain joins TRBV28 to TRBJ2-3, with 8 bases matching TRBD1. Germline V gene data show CDR1 as MDHEN and CDR2 as SYDVKM. The CDR3 is 15 residues long. With V trimmed by 4 bases and J by 2 bases, 5 bases remained unmatched. The CDR3 nucleotides are TGTGCCAGCAGTTCAAGGACAGGGCTCACAGATACGCAGTATTTT. The encoded protein is CASSSRTGLTDTQYF.

This chain links TRBV5-4 with TRBJ2-7; possible D gene TRBD2, 6 bases. Trimming took off 1 base at V and 4 bases at J, with 12 bases between the two ends. Germline V gene data show CDR1 as SGHNT and CDR2 as YYREEE (reference sequence). The CDR3 runs 14 residues. CDR3: CASSLRGDAYEQYF. CDR3 nucleotide sequence: TGTGCCAGCAGCTTGCGCGGGGATGCGTACGAGCAGTACTTC.

The J gene is TRBJ2-5, the V gene TRBV4-1; a possible D gene is TRBD2 (5 bases). The CDR3 consists of 14 residues. The V end was cut by 0 bases, the J end by 5 bases, with 10 bases between. The germline CDR1 and CDR2 sequences are MGHRA and YSYEKL. CDR3 DNA: TGCGCCAGCAGCCAAGAGAATCGAGGGGAGACCCAGTACTTC. Protein product: CASSQENRGETQYF.

This chain uses TRBV7-6 with TRBJ1-1; tentative D call: TRBD1 (5 bases). Germline V gene data show CDR1 as SGHVS and CDR2 as FNYEAQ. CDR3 size: 17 residues. V lost 1 base to trimming and J lost 0 bases, with 15 bases between them. In DNA, the CDR3 is TGTGCCAGCAGCTTAGGAGGGGCAGGGAGGATGAACACTGAAGCTTTCTTT. Encoded protein: CASSLGGAGRMNTEAFF.

The chain is built from TRBV18 and TRBJ2-3, with 10 bases matching TRBD1. V shed 3 bases, J shed 5 bases, and the junction held 5 bases outside the gene matches. CDR1 KGHSH and CDR2 LQKENI come from the germline V gene. The CDR3 runs to 15 residues. The CDR3 nucleotides are TGTGCCAGCTCACCCCGACAGGGGGCCTTAGATACGCAGTATTTT. Translating gives CASSPRQGALDTQYF.